This section outlines one T cell receptor (beta chain) sequence together with its context. The antigen remains undetermined. This record belongs to a study of T cell repertoires in cytomegalovirus infection. Study overall: Alongside well-studied HLA-B-restricted CMV epitopes, recently identified HLA-C-restricted CMV epitopes were also used. Overall study results and limits: CMV-specific HLA-C-restricted TCR beta clonotypes dominated the ex vivo response.

TCRdb analysed the reads with MiXCR anew, one entry per CDR3 protein. The data contain under 150,000 distinct CDR3 sequences, 30% of them singletons. The length of the CDR3 is 13 residues. In germline, CDR1 is LNHDA, CDR2 SQIVND (reference sequence). J lost 10 bases, V lost 5 bases, and 7 bases had no gene match. The TCR sequence derives from a human donor in good health (CMV status not recorded). Some clones in this sample may be carry-over from other donors' samples. The chain combines TRBV19 with TRBJ2-1; the match to TRBD2 covers 8 bases. The material sequenced was CD8+ T cells from cultured PBMCs, taken from culture after CMV antigen stimulation. CDR3 coding DNA: TGTGCCAGTAGTCCGAGACTAGCGACGGAGCAGTTCTTC. Translated: CASSPRLATEQFF.